These 32 T cell receptor beta chains originate from one sample sequenced in a study of monozygotic twins with cystic fibrosis (dated by TCRdb to about 2021). Libraries were constructed by the immunoSEQ multiplex PCR assay. Held by TCRdb, this immuneACCESS table contains in-frame sequences only and omits some clones. Under half of the omission traces to an unresolved V gene where checked; the cause of the rest is unknown. The sample data list 32,000 or so clones, and around 90% of these were observed just once. Under 1% of the sample belongs to the ten largest clones. What was sequenced was blood. These receptors came from a girl aged 2-10 years with cystic fibrosis.

The CDR3 sequence: CASISGGYYNSPLHF. The CDR3 region has the DNA TGTGCCAGCATATCAGGGGGCTACTATAATTCACCCCTCCACTTT. The V and J genes are TRBV28 and TRBJ1-6; 8 bases map to TRBD1. CDR3 size: 15 residues. In germline, CDR1 is MDHEN, CDR2 SYDVKM. Trimming at V came to 7 bases and at J to 3 bases, leaving 5 bases not matched to a gene.

V usage is TRBV7-2 and J usage is TRBJ2-5; 9 nucleotides agree with TRBD2. The germline V gene encodes CDR1 SGHTA and CDR2 FQGNSA. Trimming cost V 1 base and J 5 bases; bases outside gene matches: 5. The CDR3 runs to 15 residues. The CDR3 nucleotides are TGTGCCAGCAGCTTAGTTGGTCTAGCGGGGGAGACCCAGTACTTC. Translated: CASSLVGLAGETQYF.

The chain combines TRBV2 with TRBJ2-3, with TRBD2 matching over 8 bases. The CDR3 is 15 amino acids. Germline values: CDR1 SNHLY, CDR2 FYNNEI. V lost 4 bases, J lost 3 bases, and 6 bases stayed unmatched. In DNA, the CDR3 is TGTGCCAGCAGTGCCGGCGGGGGGCGGACAGATACGCAGTATTTT. It translates to CASSAGGGRTDTQYF.

V usage is TRBV6-1 and J usage is TRBJ1-1; maybe TRBD1 (5 bases). CDR1 and CDR2 (germline): MNHNS, SASEGT. V lost 1 base and J lost 5, with 17 bases in between. The CDR3 consists of 16 residues. Written as DNA, the CDR3 is TGTGCCAGCAGTGAAGTCCTCGGCAGGGTTGATACTGAAGCTTTCTTT. As protein: CASSEVLGRVDTEAFF.

This chain links TRBV19 with TRBJ2-7, with a weak D call TRBD1 (6 bases). V was cut by 1 base and J by 3 bases, with 10 bases left in between. Germline CDR1 and CDR2: LNHDA and SQIVND (reference sequence). This CDR3 has 14 amino acids. The CDR3 sequence: CASSIGGQNYEQYF. The CDR3 DNA sequence: TGTGCCAGTAGTATAGGAGGACAGAACTACGAGCAGTACTTC.

The chain has TRBV2 and TRBJ1-4; D not resolved. This CDR3 is 15 amino acids long. Trimming removed 4 bases at V and 0 bases at J, with 9 bases between. CDR1 SNHLY and CDR2 FYNNEI come from the germline V gene. The CDR3 is CASSVGLATNEKLFF. CDR3 sequence (DNA): TGTGCCAGCAGTGTCGGCCTCGCAACTAATGAAAAACTGTTTTTT.

V is TRBV5-6 and J is TRBJ2-7; no firm D call. Germline V gene sequence: CDR1 SGHDT, CDR2 YYEEEE. This CDR3 spans 13 amino acids. Trimming took 3 bases from V and 7 from J, leaving 14 bases between them. The DNA for the CDR3 is TGTGCCAGCAGCTCCTGGAATTTTGAGGAGCAGTACTTC. Protein: CASSSWNFEEQYF.

V usage is TRBV6-1 and J usage is TRBJ2-1; 8 positions match TRBD2. Germline CDR1 reads MNHNS; CDR2 reads SASEGT. J gave up 3 bases and V 10 bases, and 11 bases lay outside the gene matches. The CDR3 extends over 15 amino acids. CDR3 sequence: CAISRRRGDYNEQFF. The CDR3 region has the DNA TGTGCCATCTCTAGGAGGCGGGGGGACTACAATGAGCAGTTCTTC.

The V and J genes are TRBV19 and TRBJ1-3; the D is unclear. Trimming pared 6 bases from V and 0 bases from J, leaving 9 bases between. The V gene's germline CDR1 is LNHDA and CDR2 SQIVND (reference sequence). This CDR3 contains 14 residues. CDR3 protein: CASRELRSGNTIYF. CDR3 nucleotides: TGTGCCAGTAGGGAGCTCCGCTCTGGAAACACCATATATTTT.

The chain joins TRBV7-6 to TRBJ1-2; D unresolved. Germline V gene sequence: CDR1 SGHVS, CDR2 FNYEAQ. The CDR3 length is 13 residues. Trimming took off 2 bases at V and 4 bases at J, with 8 bases between the two ends. CDR3 nucleotide sequence: TGTGCCAGCAGCTTAAATACAGCCTATGGCTACACCTTC. It is translated as CASSLNTAYGYTF.

The chain links TRBV5-6 to TRBJ1-6; tentatively, D is TRBD1 (5 bases). Germline V gene sequence: CDR1 SGHDT, CDR2 YYEEEE. V was pared by 6 bases and J by 7 bases, with 17 bases between. This CDR3 is 15 amino acids long. CDR3 DNA sequence: TGTGCCAGCACGAACCAGGGCCTCGGGAATTCACCCCTCCACTTT. It translates to CASTNQGLGNSPLHF.

The genes are TRBV25-1 and TRBJ1-1, with D maybe TRBD1 (6 bases). The CDR3 sequence is 13 residues long. V was clipped by 7 bases and J by 3 bases, with 12 bases between them. Germline V gene sequence: CDR1 MGHDK, CDR2 SYGVNS. CDR3 region: CASKWEGDTEAFF. The DNA of the CDR3 is TGTGCCAGCAAGTGGGAGGGGGACACTGAAGCTTTCTTT.

The J gene is TRBJ2-2, the V gene TRBV30, with unresolved D. Germline V gene sequence: CDR1 GTSNPN, CDR2 SVGIG (reference sequence). V gave up 5 bases and J gave up 0 bases, with 10 bases separating them. The CDR3 contains 14 residues. Written as DNA, the CDR3 is TGTGCCTGGGCGACGGTTGCGAACACCGGGGAGCTGTTTTTT. Translating it yields CAWATVANTGELFF.

The rearrangement joins TRBV9 to TRBJ1-6; D is ambiguous. The ends were cut back, 3 bases at V and 11 bases at J, with 12 bases in the middle. The germline gives CDR1 SGDLS, CDR2 YYNGEE. This CDR3 is 13 amino acids long. The CDR3 here is CASSAGRRAPLHF. The CDR3 DNA follows: TGTGCCAGCAGCGCCGGGAGAAGGGCACCCCTCCACTTT.

The chain couples TRBV18 to TRBJ2-2; D is unresolved. The germline V and J ends were trimmed by 1 base and 4 bases, with 7 bases remaining between them. The CDR3 has 14 amino acids. The germline gives CDR1 KGHSH, CDR2 LQKENI. CDR3 sequence (DNA): TGTGCCAGCTCACCACTGGGCTCCACCGGGGAGCTGTTTTTT. Its translation is CASSPLGSTGELFF.

This sequence joins TRBV9 and TRBJ1-2, with 8 bases identical to TRBD1. J was trimmed by 8 bases and V by 4 bases; bases with no gene match: 10. The CDR3 has 14 residues. Germline V gene sequence: CDR1 SGDLS, CDR2 YYNGEE. The CDR3 sequence: CASSSPGGAKGYTF. The CDR3, as DNA: TGTGCCAGCAGCTCACCAGGGGGCGCGAAGGGCTACACCTTC.

The rearrangement links TRBV19 to TRBJ1-1; the match to TRBD1 covers 7 bases. CDR1 LNHDA and CDR2 SQIVND come from the germline V gene (reference sequence). This CDR3 is built from 14 residues. V was clipped by 7 bases and J by 0 bases; unmatched bases: 5. Here the CDR3 DNA reads TGTGCCAGTACCGCACAGGGGATGAACACTGAAGCTTTCTTT. Translating gives CASTAQGMNTEAFF. The full variable domain, with the rest looked up from reference TRBV19 and TRBJ1-1, is DGGITQSPKYLFRKEGQNVTLSCEQNLNHDAMYWYRQDPGQGLRLIYYSQIVNDFQKGDIAEGYSVSREKKESFPLTVTSAQKNPTAFYLCASTAQGMNTEAFFGQGTRLTVV.

This rearrangement joins TRBV21-1 to TRBJ1-5; TRBD1, the table's D call, was not compared with the DNA. TRBV21-1 is listed as a pseudogene. The CDR3 is 17 amino acids. The CDR3 DNA sequence: TGTGCCGGGGACAGTGAGACCAAGGTGTTGGTCTATCAGCCCCAGCATTTT. It translates to CAGDSETKVLVYQPQHF.

This sequence joins TRBV4-2 and TRBJ1-2, with TRBD1 identical over 8 bases. V gave up 0 bases and J gave up 7 bases; unmatched junction bases: 4. Per the germline V gene, CDR1 is LGHNA and CDR2 is YNFKEQ. There are 14 residues in the CDR3. DNA for the CDR3: TGTGCCAGCAGCCAAGAAGGACAGGGATTTGGCTACACCTTC. Encoded protein: CASSQEGQGFGYTF.

This clone was observed once. V is TRBV7-2 and J is TRBJ1-1, with D possibly matching TRBD1 (6 bases). This CDR3 has 14 residues. Trimming removed 1 base at V and 3 bases at J, with 9 bases between. Germline V lookup: CDR1 SGHTA, CDR2 FQGNSA. The CDR3 loop reads CASSLVPGDTEAFF. Written as DNA, the CDR3 is TGTGCCAGCAGCTTAGTTCCAGGGGACACTGAAGCTTTCTTT.

V is TRBV10-3 and J is TRBJ2-7; D remains ambiguous. V lost 0 bases, J lost 3 bases, and 15 bases lay in between. This CDR3 has 16 amino acids. The V gene's germline CDR1 is ENHRY and CDR2 SYGVKD. CDR3 sequence: CAISESVADPGYEQYF. The CDR3 coding sequence is TGTGCCATCAGTGAGTCGGTGGCGGATCCAGGCTACGAGCAGTACTTC.

V usage is TRBV28 and J usage is TRBJ1-2; possible D gene TRBD1, 6 bases. Per the germline V gene, CDR1 is MDHEN and CDR2 is SYDVKM. The CDR3 length is 19 residues. Between the trimmed V and J ends, which lost 1 base and 1 base, there was a span of 22 bases. The CDR3 is CASSLLRGDRRLFNYGYTF. The CDR3, as DNA: TGTGCCAGCAGTTTATTGAGGGGAGACAGGAGACTTTTTAACTATGGCTACACCTTC.

The chain recombines TRBV6-4 with TRBJ2-1, with unresolved D. This CDR3 comprises 13 residues. CDR1 and CDR2 from the germline V gene are MRHNA and SNTAGT. Trimming removed 0 bases at V and 9 bases at J, with 9 bases between. The CDR3 DNA sequence: TGTGCCAGCAGTGACTCAGGGTCCGGTGAGCAGTTCTTC. This codes for CASSDSGSGEQFF.

The chain joins TRBV5-1 to TRBJ2-5; perhaps TRBD2 as D (5 bases). Germline V gene lookup returns CDR1 SGHRS and CDR2 YFSETQ. V lost 4 bases and J 5 bases, leaving 12 bases between the germline ends. This CDR3 spans 13 amino acids. The CDR3 sequence: CASSKSSQETQYF. In nucleotides, the CDR3 is TGCGCCAGCAGCAAGTCTAGCCAGGAGACCCAGTACTTC.

This chain uses TRBV7-9 with TRBJ2-1; 7 bases map to TRBD1. The V gene's germline CDR1 is SEHNR and CDR2 FQNEAQ (reference sequence). Germline trimming cut 5 bases from V and 4 bases from J; bases unmatched to any gene: 11. There are 16 residues in the CDR3. CDR3 in DNA: TGTGCCAGCAGCCGTCTACAGGGGAGCAGGTACAATGAGCAGTTCTTC. Amino acids: CASSRLQGSRYNEQFF.

This clone showed up just once. This chain joins TRBV5-4 and TRBJ2-3, with D perhaps matching TRBD1 (6 bases). Per germline, CDR1 SGHNT and CDR2 YYREEE (reference sequence). CDR3 size: 14 residues. V was pared by 3 bases and J by 5 bases, with 13 bases between. The CDR3, as DNA: TGTGCCAGCAGCTCACAGGGTAACGGAGATACGCAGTATTTT. Protein: CASSSQGNGDTQYF.

This clone was counted once. One end of the junction varies from germline; a read error may be responsible. The J gene is TRBJ1-1, the V gene TRBV7-9; D call uncertain. Germline V lookup: CDR1 SEHNR, CDR2 FQNEAQ (reference sequence). The CDR3 loop spans 11 amino acids. Written as DNA, the CDR3 is TGTGCCAGCAGCTTAACCTACGAGGTTTTTTTT. It encodes CASSLTYEVFF.

The chain employs TRBV7-9 and TRBJ1-4; TRBD1 might be the D (6 bases). The CDR3 is 13 amino acids. The V gene's germline CDR1 is SEHNR and CDR2 FQNEAQ (reference sequence). The V end lost 4 bases, the J end lost 8 bases, and 11 bases lay between the germline ends. CDR3 loop: CASSSPGEEKLFF. Written as DNA, the CDR3 is TGTGCCAGCAGCTCTCCAGGGGAAGAAAAACTGTTTTTT.

The V call is TRBV28, the J call TRBJ2-5; no reliable D call. Germline V gene lookup returns CDR1 MDHEN and CDR2 SYDVKM. CDR3 size: 10 residues. Trimming removed 6 bases from V and 5 bases from J, with 4 bases in between. CDR3 sequence reads: CASRGETQYF. The CDR3, as DNA: TGTGCCAGCAGGGGGGAGACCCAGTACTTC.

This clone was observed once. The chain uses TRBV7-3 and TRBJ2-1; possibly TRBD2 for D (6 bases). CDR1 is SGHTA, CDR2 FQGTGA, per germline. Trimming removed 5 bases at V and 6 bases at J, with 20 bases between. CDR3 length: 16 residues. The CDR3 protein is CASSLGGAGLLNEQFF. The CDR3 DNA sequence: TGTGCCAGCAGCCTAGGAGGGGCGGGTTTGCTCAATGAGCAGTTCTTC.

The rearrangement links TRBV28 to TRBJ2-3; 9 bases align to TRBD1. CDR3 length: 14 residues. Per the germline V gene, CDR1 is MDHEN and CDR2 is SYDVKM. The ends lost 6 bases at V and 2 bases at J; junction bases unmatched: 3. CDR3 coding DNA: TGTGCCAGCAGGAACAGGGGGCCCACAGATACGCAGTATTTT. Protein product: CASRNRGPTDTQYF.

The chain links TRBV27 to TRBJ2-7, with TRBD1 matching 7 bases. CDR1 and CDR2 from the germline V gene are MNHEY and SMNVEV (reference sequence). V lost 3 bases to trimming and J lost 6 bases; unmatched junction nucleotides: 8. The length of the CDR3 is 14 residues. The CDR3 sequence: CASSFEQGLGEQYF. For the CDR3, the DNA is TGTGCCAGCAGTTTCGAACAGGGGCTTGGCGAGCAGTACTTC.